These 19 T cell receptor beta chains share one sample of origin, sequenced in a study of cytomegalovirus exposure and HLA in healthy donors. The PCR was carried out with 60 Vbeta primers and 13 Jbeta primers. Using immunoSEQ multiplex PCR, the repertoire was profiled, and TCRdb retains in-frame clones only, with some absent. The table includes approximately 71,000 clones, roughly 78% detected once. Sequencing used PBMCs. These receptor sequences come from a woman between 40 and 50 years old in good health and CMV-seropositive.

The DNA for the CDR3 is TGTGCCAGCAGCCTTGGACAGGGCGGGAGCACTGAAGCTTTCTTT. Protein sequence: CASSLGQGGSTEAFF. The chain recombines TRBV11-3 with TRBJ1-1; TRBD1 aligns across 8 bases. Germline V lookup: CDR1 SGHNT, CDR2 YENEEA. Trimming at V came to 5 bases and at J to 4 bases, leaving 9 bases not matched to a gene. The CDR3 totals 15 residues.

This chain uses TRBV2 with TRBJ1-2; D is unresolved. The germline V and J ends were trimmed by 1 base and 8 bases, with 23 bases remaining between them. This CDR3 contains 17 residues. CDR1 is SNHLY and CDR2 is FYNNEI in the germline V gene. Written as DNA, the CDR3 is TGTGCCAGCAGTGAAGGGTTAGGAGGGATCGAACGGTCGGGCTACACCTTC. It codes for CASSEGLGGIERSGYTF.

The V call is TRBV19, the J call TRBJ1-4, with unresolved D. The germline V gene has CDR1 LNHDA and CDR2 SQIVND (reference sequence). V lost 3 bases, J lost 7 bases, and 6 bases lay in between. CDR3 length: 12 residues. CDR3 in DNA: TGTGCCAGTAGTATGTCTGTTGAAAAACTGTTTTTT. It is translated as CASSMSVEKLFF.

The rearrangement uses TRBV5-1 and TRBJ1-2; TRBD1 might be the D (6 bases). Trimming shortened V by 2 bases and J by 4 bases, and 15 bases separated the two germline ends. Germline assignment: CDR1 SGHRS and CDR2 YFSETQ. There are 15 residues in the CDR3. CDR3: CASSLMTGKSYGYTF. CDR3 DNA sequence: TGCGCCAGCAGCTTAATGACAGGAAAGAGCTATGGCTACACCTTC.

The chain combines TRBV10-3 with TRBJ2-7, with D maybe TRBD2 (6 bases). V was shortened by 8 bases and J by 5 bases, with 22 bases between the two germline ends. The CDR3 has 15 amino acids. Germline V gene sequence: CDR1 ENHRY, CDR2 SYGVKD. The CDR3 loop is CAISGGLGRGDEQYF. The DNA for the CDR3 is TGTGCCATCTCTGGCGGGCTCGGGCGGGGCGACGAGCAGTACTTC.

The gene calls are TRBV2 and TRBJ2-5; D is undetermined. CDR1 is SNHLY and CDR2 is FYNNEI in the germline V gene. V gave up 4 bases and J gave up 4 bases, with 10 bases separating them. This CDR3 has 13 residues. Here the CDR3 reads CASSGSGSETQYF. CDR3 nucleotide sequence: TGTGCCAGCAGTGGATCGGGTTCAGAGACCCAGTACTTC.

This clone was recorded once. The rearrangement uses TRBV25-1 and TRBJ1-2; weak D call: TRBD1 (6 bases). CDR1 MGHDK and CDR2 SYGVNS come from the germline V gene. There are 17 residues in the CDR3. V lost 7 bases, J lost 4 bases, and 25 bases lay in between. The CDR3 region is CASKGELLGPDVYGYTF. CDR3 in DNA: TGTGCCAGCAAGGGGGAGCTCTTAGGTCCCGATGTCTATGGCTACACCTTC.

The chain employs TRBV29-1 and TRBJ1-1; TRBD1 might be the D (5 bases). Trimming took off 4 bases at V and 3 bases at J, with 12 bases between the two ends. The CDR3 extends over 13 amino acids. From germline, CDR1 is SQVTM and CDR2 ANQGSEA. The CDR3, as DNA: TGCAGCGTTGGCCAGGGAATAGACACTGAAGCTTTCTTT. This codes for CSVGQGIDTEAFF.

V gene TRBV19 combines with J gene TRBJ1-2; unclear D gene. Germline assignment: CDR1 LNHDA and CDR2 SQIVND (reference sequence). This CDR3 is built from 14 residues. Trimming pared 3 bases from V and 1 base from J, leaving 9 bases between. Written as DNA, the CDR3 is TGTGCCAGTAGTATCCTAAGTAGTAACTATGGCTACACCTTC. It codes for CASSILSSNYGYTF. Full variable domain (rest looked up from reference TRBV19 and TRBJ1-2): DGGITQSPKYLFRKEGQNVTLSCEQNLNHDAMYWYRQDPGQGLRLIYYSQIVNDFQKGDIAEGYSVSREKKESFPLTVTSAQKNPTAFYLCASSILSSNYGYTFGSGTRLTVV.

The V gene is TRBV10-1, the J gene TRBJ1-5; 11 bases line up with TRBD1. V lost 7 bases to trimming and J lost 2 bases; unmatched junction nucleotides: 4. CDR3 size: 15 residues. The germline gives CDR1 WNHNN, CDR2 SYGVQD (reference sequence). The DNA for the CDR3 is TGCGCCAGCACGGACAGGGGGCATCGCAATCAGCCCCAGCATTTT. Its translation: CASTDRGHRNQPQHF.

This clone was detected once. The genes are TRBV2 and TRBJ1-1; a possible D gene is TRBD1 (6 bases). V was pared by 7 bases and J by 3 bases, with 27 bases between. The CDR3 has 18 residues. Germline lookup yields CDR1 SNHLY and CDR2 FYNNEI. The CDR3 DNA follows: TGTGCCAGCACTCTACTTTCCCCCAACAGGGCAGGGGACACTGAAGCTTTCTTT. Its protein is CASTLLSPNRAGDTEAFF.

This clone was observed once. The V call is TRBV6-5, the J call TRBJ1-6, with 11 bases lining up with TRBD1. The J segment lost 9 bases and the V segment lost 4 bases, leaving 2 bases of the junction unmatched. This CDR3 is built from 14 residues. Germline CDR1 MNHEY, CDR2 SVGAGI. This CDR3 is CASSSGTGGSPLHF. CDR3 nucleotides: TGTGCCAGCAGTTCCGGGACAGGGGGTTCACCCCTCCACTTT.

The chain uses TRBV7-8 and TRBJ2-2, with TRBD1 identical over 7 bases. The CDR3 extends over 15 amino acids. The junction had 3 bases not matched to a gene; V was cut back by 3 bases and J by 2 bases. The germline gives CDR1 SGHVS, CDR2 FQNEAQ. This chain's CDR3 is CASSLGTENTGELFF. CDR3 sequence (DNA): TGTGCCAGCAGCTTGGGGACAGAAAACACCGGGGAGCTGTTTTTT.

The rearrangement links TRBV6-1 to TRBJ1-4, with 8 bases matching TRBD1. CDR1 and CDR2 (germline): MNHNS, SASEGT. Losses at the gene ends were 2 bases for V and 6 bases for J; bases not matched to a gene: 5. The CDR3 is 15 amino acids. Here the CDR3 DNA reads TGTGCCAGCAGTGAATATACAGGGGGGGATGAAAAACTGTTTTTT. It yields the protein CASSEYTGGDEKLFF.

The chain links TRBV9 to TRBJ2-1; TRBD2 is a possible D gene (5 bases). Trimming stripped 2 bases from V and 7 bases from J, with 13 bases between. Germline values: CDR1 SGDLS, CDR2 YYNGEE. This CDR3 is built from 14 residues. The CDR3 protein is CASSVLALVNEQFF. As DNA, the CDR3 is TGTGCCAGCAGCGTCCTAGCACTGGTAAATGAGCAGTTCTTC.

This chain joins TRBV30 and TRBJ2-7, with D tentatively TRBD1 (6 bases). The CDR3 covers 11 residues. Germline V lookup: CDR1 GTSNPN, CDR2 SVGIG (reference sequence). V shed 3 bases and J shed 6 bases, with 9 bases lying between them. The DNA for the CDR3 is TGTGCCTGGAGCAACAGGGTCGAGCAGTACTTC. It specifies CAWSNRVEQYF.

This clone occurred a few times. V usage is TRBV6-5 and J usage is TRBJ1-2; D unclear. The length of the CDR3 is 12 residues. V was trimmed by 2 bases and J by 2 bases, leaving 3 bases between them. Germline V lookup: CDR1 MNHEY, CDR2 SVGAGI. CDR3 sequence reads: CASSYENYGYTF. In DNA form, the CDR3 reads TGTGCCAGCAGTTACGAGAACTATGGCTACACCTTC.

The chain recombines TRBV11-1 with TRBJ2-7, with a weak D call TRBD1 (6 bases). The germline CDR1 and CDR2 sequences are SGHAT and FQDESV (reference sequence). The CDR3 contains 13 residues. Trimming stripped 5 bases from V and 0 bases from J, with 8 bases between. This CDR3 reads CASSRQDSYEQYF. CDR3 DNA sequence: TGTGCCAGCAGCCGACAGGACTCCTACGAGCAGTACTTC.

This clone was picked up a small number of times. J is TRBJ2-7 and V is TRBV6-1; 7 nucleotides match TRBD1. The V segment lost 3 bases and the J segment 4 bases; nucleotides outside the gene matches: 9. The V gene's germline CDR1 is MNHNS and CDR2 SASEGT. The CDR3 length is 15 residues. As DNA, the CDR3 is TGTGCCAGCAGTGACCTGACAGGGCTAATTTACGAGCAGTACTTC. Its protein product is CASSDLTGLIYEQYF.